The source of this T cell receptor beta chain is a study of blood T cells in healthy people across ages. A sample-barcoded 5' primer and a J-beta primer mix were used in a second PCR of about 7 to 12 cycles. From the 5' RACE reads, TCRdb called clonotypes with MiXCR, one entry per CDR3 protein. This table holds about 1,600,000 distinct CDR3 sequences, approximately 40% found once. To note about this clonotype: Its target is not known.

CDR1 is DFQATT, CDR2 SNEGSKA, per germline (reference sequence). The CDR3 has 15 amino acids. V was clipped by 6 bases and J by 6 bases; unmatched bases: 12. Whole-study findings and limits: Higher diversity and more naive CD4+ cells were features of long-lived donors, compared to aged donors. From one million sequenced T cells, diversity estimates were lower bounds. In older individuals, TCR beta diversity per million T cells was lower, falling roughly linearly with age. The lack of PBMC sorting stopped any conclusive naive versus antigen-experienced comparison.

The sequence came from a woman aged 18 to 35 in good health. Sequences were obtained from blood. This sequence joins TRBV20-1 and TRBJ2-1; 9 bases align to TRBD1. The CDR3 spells CSAPKPGQGSNEQFF. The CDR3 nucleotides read TGCAGTGCGCCTAAACCGGGACAGGGTAGCAATGAGCAGTTCTTC.